This entry describes one TCR beta chain. The antigen is undetermined. This sample was included in a study of monozygotic twins with cystic fibrosis. Using immunoSEQ multiplex PCR, the repertoire was profiled, and TCRdb retains in-frame clones only, with some absent. The repertoire holds 15,000 or so clones, with 75% to 90% as singletons. The germline V gene has CDR1 SNHLY and CDR2 FYNNEI. The length of the CDR3 is 14 residues. V lost 3 bases and J lost 1, with 10 bases in between. Regarding the study as a whole: V usage most resembled the co-twin in 13 of 16 pairs. The repertoire was suggested to be naive-dominated, clonality median around 0.0093.

The rearrangement links TRBV2 to TRBJ2-7; D unresolved. Sequences were obtained from blood. The TCR was taken from a boy aged 5-17 years with cystic fibrosis. CDR3 sequence: CASSELVTSYEQYF. The CDR3 DNA is TGTGCCAGCAGTGAGCTCGTTACTTCCTACGAGCAGTACTTC. The complete variable domain, with remaining parts taken from reference TRBV2 and TRBJ2-7, reads EPEVTQTPSHQVTQMGQEVILRCVPISNHLYFYWYRQILGQKVEFLVSFYNNEISEKSEIFDDQFSVERPDGSNFTLKIRSTKLEDSAMYFCASSELVTSYEQYFGPGTRLTVT.